Below are 8 T cell receptor beta chains sequenced from a single sample in a study of cytomegalovirus exposure and HLA in healthy donors. It was with 60 Vbeta and 13 Jbeta primers that the PCR ran. The table came from immunoSEQ multiplex PCR; TCRdb's copy has only in-frame clones and leaves some out. The table has about 130,000 clones, 80% seen once. The specimen sequenced was PBMCs. These receptors came from a young man in good health and CMV-seronegative.

The genes are TRBV28 and TRBJ2-1, with 10 positions matching TRBD1. Germline CDR1 is MDHEN and CDR2 is SYDVKM. The junction had 6 bases not matched to a gene; V was cut back by 3 bases and J by 7 bases. This CDR3 is 15 amino acids long. For the CDR3, the DNA is TGTGCCAGCAGTTTTAGGGGACAGGGGAAAAATGAGCAGTTCTTC. Amino acid sequence: CASSFRGQGKNEQFF.

The gene calls are TRBV6-1 and TRBJ2-2, with TRBD1 matching over 8 bases. Germline V gives CDR1 MNHNS, CDR2 SASEGT. With 8 bases clipped from V and 2 bases from J, the junction kept 7 bases outside the gene matches. There are 15 residues in the CDR3. CDR3 in amino acids: CASYGTGPNTGELFF. DNA for the CDR3: TGTGCCAGCTACGGGACAGGACCAAACACCGGGGAGCTGTTTTTT.

The chain uses TRBV4-3 and TRBJ1-2, with TRBD1 identical over 11 bases. V trimming: 2 bases; J trimming: 3 bases; junction bases outside the gene matches: 8. The CDR3 has 17 residues. Germline V gene lookup returns CDR1 LGHNA and CDR2 YSLEER. The CDR3 nucleotides read TGCGCCAGCAGCCAACGGACAGGGGGCGCGTCCGACTATGGCTACACCTTC. Protein sequence: CASSQRTGGASDYGYTF.

The V and J genes are TRBV4-3 and TRBJ1-4, with 9 bases fitting TRBD1. Germline V gene lookup returns CDR1 LGHNA and CDR2 YSLEER. The J segment lost 5 bases and the V segment lost 0 bases, leaving 4 bases of the junction unmatched. This CDR3 comprises 16 residues. In nucleotides, the CDR3 is TGCGCCAGCAGCCAAGAGACCGGGACAGGGAATGAAAAACTGTTTTTT. Its translation is CASSQETGTGNEKLFF.

The chain uses TRBV9 and TRBJ1-2, with D possibly TRBD1 on 6 matching bases. Germline V gives CDR1 SGDLS, CDR2 YYNGEE. V was pared by 0 bases and J by 2 bases, with 14 bases between. The CDR3 has 16 amino acids. CDR3 sequence (DNA): TGTGCCAGCAGCGTAGCCCTGACAGGCAGCAACTATGGCTACACCTTC. This sequence encodes CASSVALTGSNYGYTF.

This clone has only a few counts. The V gene is TRBV18, the J gene TRBJ2-7, with D maybe TRBD1 (5 bases). Trimming removed 3 bases at V and 5 bases at J, with 14 bases between. The CDR3 extends over 14 amino acids. Germline CDR1 is KGHSH and CDR2 is LQKENI. The DNA for the CDR3 is TGTGCCAGCTCACCCCCGAGTAGGGGTAACGAGCAGTACTTC. Translating it yields CASSPPSRGNEQYF.

The chain links TRBV2 to TRBJ1-1; the D is unclear. Trimming cost V 7 bases and J 4 bases, with 16 bases left between them. The CDR3 contains 14 residues. Germline CDR1 reads SNHLY; CDR2 reads FYNNEI. The CDR3 DNA reads TGTGCCAGCACCCCCCTCCGGGGTAGCACTGAAGCTTTCTTT. Protein sequence: CASTPLRGSTEAFF.

V and J are TRBV6-5 and TRBJ1-1; 10 bases agree with TRBD1. The V gene end was trimmed by 3 bases and the J gene end by 0 bases; junction bases not matched to a gene: 1. Germline V gene data show CDR1 as MNHEY and CDR2 as SVGAGI. The CDR3 runs 15 residues. The CDR3 here is CASSYGTGVNTEAFF. CDR3 coding DNA: TGTGCCAGCAGTTATGGGACAGGGGTGAACACTGAAGCTTTCTTT.